Each of the 18 T cell receptor beta chains below was sequenced from the same sample in a study of CD8 T cells in Susac syndrome. An input of 0.5 to 1 ug of RNA was subjected to reverse transcription using random hexamers. TCRdb re-called the immunoSEQ multiplex PCR reads through MiXCR, storing one row per CDR3 protein. This sample carries about 300,000 distinct CDR3 sequences, over 75% of them seen once, and the ten largest clones take roughly 0.17%. Sequenced: CD8+ T cells from PBMCs. These receptors came from a human donor with multiple sclerosis.

The chain joins TRBV9 to TRBJ2-1; D may be TRBD2 (5 bases). Germline assignment: CDR1 SGDLS and CDR2 YYNGEE. This CDR3 spans 18 amino acids. Trimming cost V 3 bases and J 1 base, with 20 bases left between them. As DNA, the CDR3 is TGTGCCAGCAGCGGAGACCCCCTGCGGGCTAGTTCCTACAATGAGCAGTTCTTC. Protein sequence: CASSGDPLRASSYNEQFF.

This rearrangement joins TRBV7-9 to TRBJ2-7; 8 bases agree with TRBD2. Germline trimming cut 1 base from V and 6 bases from J; bases unmatched to any gene: 2. The CDR3 consists of 13 residues. CDR1 SEHNR and CDR2 FQNEAQ come from the germline V gene (reference sequence). The CDR3 is CASSLGGGIEQYF. Written as DNA, the CDR3 is TGTGCCAGCAGCTTAGGCGGGGGGATCGAGCAGTACTTC.

This rearrangement joins TRBV5-6 to TRBJ2-2; D not certain. V lost 4 bases and J lost 2, with 18 bases in between. Germline loops: CDR1 SGHDT, CDR2 YYEEEE. The CDR3 has 17 residues. CDR3 in DNA: TGTGCCAGCAGCCATCTAAAGGAGCCCCTTAACACCGGGGAGCTGTTTTTT. This sequence encodes CASSHLKEPLNTGELFF. The whole variable domain, filled in from reference TRBV5-6 and TRBJ2-2, reads DAGVTQSPTHLIKTRGQQVTLRCSPKSGHDTVSWYQQALGQGPQFIFQYYEEEERQRGNFPDRFSGHQFPNYSSELNVNALLLGDSALYLCASSHLKEPLNTGELFFGEGSRLTVL.

The V and J genes are TRBV11-3 and TRBJ1-1, with D perhaps matching TRBD1 (5 bases). Between the trimmed V and J ends, which lost 1 base and 1 base, there was a span of 10 bases. Germline loops: CDR1 SGHNT, CDR2 YENEEA. The CDR3 totals 15 residues. The CDR3 protein is CASSLGGAENTEAFF. The CDR3 DNA reads TGTGCCAGCAGCTTAGGAGGGGCGGAGAACACTGAAGCTTTCTTT.

The chain links TRBV7-9 to TRBJ2-7; the D is unclear. Trimming took 3 bases from V and 4 from J, leaving 10 bases between them. This CDR3 is 13 amino acids long. Germline V gene sequence: CDR1 SEHNR, CDR2 FQNEAQ (reference sequence). CDR3 protein: CASSFSQNYEQYF. CDR3 in DNA: TGTGCCAGCAGCTTCTCTCAGAATTACGAGCAGTACTTC.

The CDR3 DNA reads as TGCGCCAGCGGTCCCGGACAGTCCTTCTCCTACGAGCAGTACTTC. This sequence encodes CASGPGQSFSYEQYF. This chain uses TRBV5-1 with TRBJ2-7, with D perhaps TRBD1 (6 bases). V dropped 7 bases and J dropped 0 bases, with 17 bases sitting between them. This CDR3 contains 15 residues. Germline values: CDR1 SGHRS, CDR2 YFSETQ.

V is TRBV29-1 and J is TRBJ1-2; 8 positions agree with TRBD1. The CDR3 contains 13 residues. Germline V gene data show CDR1 as SQVTM and CDR2 as ANQGSEA. V lost 7 bases, J lost 4 bases, and 8 bases stayed unmatched. CDR3 sequence reads: CSAPDRVGYGYTF. In DNA form, the CDR3 reads TGCAGCGCCCCGGACAGGGTTGGCTATGGCTACACCTTC.

V gene TRBV2 combines with J gene TRBJ2-4; D is perhaps TRBD1 (5 bases). Germline CDR1 SNHLY, CDR2 FYNNEI. CDR3 length: 13 amino acids. Here the CDR3 DNA reads TGTGCGAACAGGACACCAGCCAAAAACATTCAGTACTTC. Its protein is CANRTPAKNIQYF.

This rearrangement joins TRBV28 to TRBJ1-1; D possibly corresponds to TRBD1 (5 bases). Germline V lookup: CDR1 MDHEN, CDR2 SYDVKM. The CDR3 extends over 15 amino acids. Trimming pared 7 bases from V and 3 bases from J, leaving 18 bases between. The CDR3 region is CASTPRRGSDTEAFF. The CDR3 bases are TGTGCCAGCACCCCCAGGAGGGGATCGGACACTGAAGCTTTCTTT.

The V call is TRBV4-3, the J call TRBJ2-7; D is ambiguous. The CDR3 has 13 residues. Germline-derived CDR1 and CDR2 are LGHNA and YSLEER. Trimming stripped 0 bases from V and 4 bases from J, with 7 bases between. The CDR3 reads CASSQDFRYEQYF. The CDR3 coding sequence is TGCGCCAGCAGCCAAGATTTTAGGTACGAGCAGTACTTC.

CDR3 region: CASSPPPGLLTDTQYF. DNA for the CDR3: TGTGCCAGCTCTCCTCCTCCGGGACTGCTCACAGATACGCAGTATTTT. This chain connects TRBV6-1 to TRBJ2-3; D is possibly TRBD2 (6 bases). The CDR3 spans 16 residues. Trimming removed 8 bases from V and 2 bases from J, with 20 bases in between. Germline CDR1 is MNHNS and CDR2 is SASEGT.

The chain is built from TRBV2 and TRBJ2-5; D is unresolved. The germline V gene encodes CDR1 SNHLY and CDR2 FYNNEI. Trimming shortened V by 8 bases and J by 5 bases, and 3 bases separated the two germline ends. CDR3 length: 9 residues. The DNA for the CDR3 is TGTGCCAGCCGGGAGACCCAGTACTTC. Protein sequence: CASRETQYF.

The V and J genes are TRBV7-2 and TRBJ2-3; D not resolved. Between the trimmed V and J ends, which lost 1 base and 4 bases, there was a span of 12 bases. From germline, CDR1 is SGHTA and CDR2 FQGNSA. This CDR3 has 15 residues. The CDR3 sequence is CASSLVSAGPDTQYF. CDR3 nucleotide sequence: TGTGCCAGCAGCTTAGTATCGGCAGGCCCAGATACGCAGTATTTT. The full variable domain, in which reference TRBV7-2 and TRBJ2-3 provide the parts outside the CDR3, is GAGVSQSPSNKVTEKGKDVELRCDPISGHTALYWYRQSLGQGLEFLIYFQGNSAPDKSGLPSDRFSAERTGGSVSTLTIQRTQQEDSAVYLCASSLVSAGPDTQYFGPGTRLTVL.

This chain joins TRBV29-1 and TRBJ2-3; possibly TRBD2 for D (6 bases). The germline V and J ends were trimmed by 1 base and 0 bases, with 8 bases remaining between them. The CDR3 extends over 14 amino acids. Germline V CDR1 and CDR2: SQVTM, ANQGSEA. For the CDR3, the DNA is TGCAGCGTTGAAGGGGGGGTGAGCACAGATACGCAGTATTTT. This gives the protein CSVEGGVSTDTQYF.

This clonotype has only one observation. The chain recombines TRBV29-1 with TRBJ1-2; D call uncertain. Germline V gene data show CDR1 as SQVTM and CDR2 as ANQGSEA. V dropped 7 bases and J dropped 1 base, with 10 bases sitting between them. This CDR3 comprises 12 residues. CDR3 in amino acids: CSAEGDNYGYTF. The CDR3 DNA reads as TGCAGCGCCGAGGGCGATAACTATGGCTACACCTTC.

V gene TRBV4-1 combines with J gene TRBJ2-1, with D perhaps matching TRBD2 (6 bases). Germline-derived CDR1 and CDR2 are MGHRA and YSYEKL. Between the trimmed V and J ends, which lost 4 bases and 10 bases, there was a span of 17 bases. The CDR3 covers 14 residues. The CDR3 DNA reads as TGCGCCAGCAGCCCAGGGACTGGAACGATAGAGCAGTTCTTC. Amino acid sequence: CASSPGTGTIEQFF.

J is TRBJ2-1 and V is TRBV20-1; TRBD1 is a possible D gene (7 bases). V was cut by 6 bases and J by 2 bases, with 14 bases left in between. Germline CDR1 DFQATT, CDR2 SNEGSKA (reference sequence). The CDR3 runs to 14 residues. CDR3 amino acids: CSAEGARTYNEQFF. In nucleotides, the CDR3 is TGCAGTGCGGAGGGGGCGCGGACCTACAATGAGCAGTTCTTC.

This clonotype came up a few times. V gene TRBV5-5 combines with J gene TRBJ1-5, with 8 bases lining up with TRBD1. Germline V gives CDR1 SGHKS, CDR2 YYEKEE (reference sequence). This CDR3 is 16 amino acids long. V lost 3 bases to trimming and J lost 3 bases; unmatched junction nucleotides: 8. The CDR3 DNA follows: TGTGCCAGCAGCTCCTTACAGGGGGGGGACAATCAGCCCCAGCATTTT. Protein sequence: CASSSLQGGDNQPQHF.